Listed below are T cell receptor beta chains from one sample, sequenced in a study of neurological immune-mediated disorders. A single record per CDR3 protein comes from TCRdb applying MiXCR to the 5' RACE reads. The sample includes more than 50,000 distinct CDR3 sequences, 10% to 12% of them seen just once. The sequenced material came from PBMCs. The receptors come from a man aged 60 to 69 in good health. The CDR3 runs from the conserved cysteine through the conserved F or W. A D gene is named only where the DNA matches it firmly.

D gene	V gene	J gene	CDR3 protein
TRBD2	TRBV5-1	TRBJ2-5	CASSLTSAGQETQYF
TRBD1	TRBV15	TRBJ2-6	CATSNRGALSGANVLTF
TRBD2	TRBV7-2	TRBJ2-5	CASSRNTGGEETQYF
.	TRBV20-1	TRBJ1-5	CSARIAGLSGQPQHF
.	TRBV6-2/TRBV6-3	TRBJ1-2	CASSPGTFYGYTF
TRBD1	TRBV7-8	TRBJ2-4	CASSTGTGANIQYF
TRBD1	TRBV5-1	TRBJ1-2	CASSSGGTDTYHQSGGYTF
TRBD1	TRBV10-2	TRBJ1-1	CASSPRTGDEAFF
.	TRBV5-5	TRBJ1-5	CASSPWFGPNQPQHF
TRBD1	TRBV7-8	TRBJ2-7	CASSSRDRGREQYF
.	TRBV5-1	TRBJ1-1	CASSLASGLNTEAFF
TRBD1	TRBV5-1	TRBJ1-5	CASSVQGGNQPQHF
.	TRBV7-8	TRBJ1-2	CASSLNIGDGYTF
.	TRBV7-2	TRBJ1-2	CASSPREFGYTF
.	TRBV20-1	TRBJ1-6	CSAKWYGGSPLHF
.	TRBV7-3	TRBJ2-2	CASSLESTNTGELFF
TRBD1	TRBV7-2	TRBJ1-5	CASSVRGQSPYSNQPQHF
.	TRBV6-6	TRBJ2-7	CASIGRRVYEQYF
.	TRBV5-1	TRBJ2-5	CASSLGQGETQYF
TRBD2	TRBV7-6	TRBJ2-3	CASSLVAGAPTDTQYF
TRBD2	TRBV3-1	TRBJ2-1	CASSSGTSRSGSQFF
TRBD1	TRBV20-1	TRBJ2-7	CSASAGQGVYEQYF
TRBD1	TRBV7-2	TRBJ2-1	CASSPWTGPGNEQFF
.	TRBV27	TRBJ2-5	CASSFDGETQYF
.	TRBV2	TRBJ2-1	CASSGRGGETYNEQFF
.	TRBV27	TRBJ1-4	CASSSRSRKLFF
TRBD2	TRBV7-3	TRBJ2-1	CASSSTSGGYNEQFF